This T cell receptor (beta chain) is from a study of T-cell memory formation after mild COVID-19 (dated by TCRdb to the early 2020s). Notes on the research overall: TCR sequence clusters from the two donors were found to be largely donor specific. T-cell clones expanding and contracting after mild COVID-19 in two donors were tracked by longitudinal TCRalpha and TCRbeta repertoire sequencing. The cohort comprised two young, previously healthy adult volunteers, one female and one male.

Sequencer: Illumina NovaSeq 6000. TCRalpha and TCRbeta cDNA libraries were built by 5'RACE with constant-segment primers, adding sample barcodes and unique molecular identifiers. Trizol reagent was used to extract RNA from every sample. The libraries were amplified in two PCR steps, and the second step added a second sample barcode and Illumina TruSeq adapters. Sequencing of the libraries was done on an Illumina NovaSeq, producing 2 x 150 bp paired-end reads. The authors' pipeline ran thus. Demultiplexing of reads and collapsing into UMI-guided consensus sequences were performed with migec v1.2.7. With mixcr v2.1.11, UMI consensuses were aligned to TRA and TRB V and J templates and assembled into clonotypes. A clonotype was counted as expanded or contracted only if both edgeR and NoisET called the change significant, with noise models trained on biological replicates. For edgeR calls, a false discovery rate-adjusted p below 0.01 and a log2 fold-change threshold of 1 were applied. As an exploratory analysis of dynamics, PCA with hierarchical clustering was applied to max-normalized trajectories of the 1000 most abundant clonotypes. The CD4 or CD8 phenotype of responding clones was assigned using the separately sequenced CD4+ and CD8+ repertoires. Clones were called with MiXCR by TCRdb after fastp trimmed the public reads at Q25, and only in-frame beta chains were retained. Every CDR3 protein is listed once, alongside the most common genes and DNA of its rows. These V and J calls are TCRdb output, not the study's own analysis. This sample has hundreds of thousands of distinct CDR3 sequences in its table, and about 16% of those were observed once. Jointly, the top ten make up approximately 20% of the sample.

In its sample, this clonotype was seen many times. Its target antigen remains unknown. No quality values exist for individual bases; no much larger clone is one base distant. V was cut back by 4 bases and J by 6 bases, leaving a gap of 8 bases between them. CDR3 length: 12 amino acids, cysteine to phenylalanine. Solely the CDR3 DNA is kept, with 36 bases framed from the first base. Results the study describes overall, beyond this receptor: Some responding clones were found in pre-infection memory, which suggests that pre-existing cross-reactive memory T cells took part in the SARS-CoV-2 response. Only a couple of mild cases were covered in the study, and larger cohorts including severe cases with pre-infection samples were considered necessary. From day 15 to 85, contracting clones showed balanced CD4/CD8 phenotypes, whereas a second wave of clones that expanded from day 15 to 37 leaned towards CD4+. SARS-CoV-2 specificity was not confirmed for the second-wave clones peaking on day 37. Contracting CD4+ clones were located mainly in the CM and EM memory subsets, whereas CD8+ clones were found to be enriched in EMRA.

PBMCs were isolated by Ficoll-Paque density gradient centrifugation. The sequence was obtained from a man younger than 35 who had mild COVID-19 (a few samples of this study predate the infection). The sample titles of this study are shuffled in the database, so cell type and time point are left out; the donor was told from shared clones. The specimen was PBMCs or a T cell subset sorted from them (not recorded which). The chain is assembled from TRBV12-3 or TRBV12-4 and TRBJ2-3; the D gene is not confidently resolved. The DNA sequence is TGTGCCAGCAGTTCTGACGAGGATACGCAGTATTTT. Protein translation: CASSSDEDTQYF.